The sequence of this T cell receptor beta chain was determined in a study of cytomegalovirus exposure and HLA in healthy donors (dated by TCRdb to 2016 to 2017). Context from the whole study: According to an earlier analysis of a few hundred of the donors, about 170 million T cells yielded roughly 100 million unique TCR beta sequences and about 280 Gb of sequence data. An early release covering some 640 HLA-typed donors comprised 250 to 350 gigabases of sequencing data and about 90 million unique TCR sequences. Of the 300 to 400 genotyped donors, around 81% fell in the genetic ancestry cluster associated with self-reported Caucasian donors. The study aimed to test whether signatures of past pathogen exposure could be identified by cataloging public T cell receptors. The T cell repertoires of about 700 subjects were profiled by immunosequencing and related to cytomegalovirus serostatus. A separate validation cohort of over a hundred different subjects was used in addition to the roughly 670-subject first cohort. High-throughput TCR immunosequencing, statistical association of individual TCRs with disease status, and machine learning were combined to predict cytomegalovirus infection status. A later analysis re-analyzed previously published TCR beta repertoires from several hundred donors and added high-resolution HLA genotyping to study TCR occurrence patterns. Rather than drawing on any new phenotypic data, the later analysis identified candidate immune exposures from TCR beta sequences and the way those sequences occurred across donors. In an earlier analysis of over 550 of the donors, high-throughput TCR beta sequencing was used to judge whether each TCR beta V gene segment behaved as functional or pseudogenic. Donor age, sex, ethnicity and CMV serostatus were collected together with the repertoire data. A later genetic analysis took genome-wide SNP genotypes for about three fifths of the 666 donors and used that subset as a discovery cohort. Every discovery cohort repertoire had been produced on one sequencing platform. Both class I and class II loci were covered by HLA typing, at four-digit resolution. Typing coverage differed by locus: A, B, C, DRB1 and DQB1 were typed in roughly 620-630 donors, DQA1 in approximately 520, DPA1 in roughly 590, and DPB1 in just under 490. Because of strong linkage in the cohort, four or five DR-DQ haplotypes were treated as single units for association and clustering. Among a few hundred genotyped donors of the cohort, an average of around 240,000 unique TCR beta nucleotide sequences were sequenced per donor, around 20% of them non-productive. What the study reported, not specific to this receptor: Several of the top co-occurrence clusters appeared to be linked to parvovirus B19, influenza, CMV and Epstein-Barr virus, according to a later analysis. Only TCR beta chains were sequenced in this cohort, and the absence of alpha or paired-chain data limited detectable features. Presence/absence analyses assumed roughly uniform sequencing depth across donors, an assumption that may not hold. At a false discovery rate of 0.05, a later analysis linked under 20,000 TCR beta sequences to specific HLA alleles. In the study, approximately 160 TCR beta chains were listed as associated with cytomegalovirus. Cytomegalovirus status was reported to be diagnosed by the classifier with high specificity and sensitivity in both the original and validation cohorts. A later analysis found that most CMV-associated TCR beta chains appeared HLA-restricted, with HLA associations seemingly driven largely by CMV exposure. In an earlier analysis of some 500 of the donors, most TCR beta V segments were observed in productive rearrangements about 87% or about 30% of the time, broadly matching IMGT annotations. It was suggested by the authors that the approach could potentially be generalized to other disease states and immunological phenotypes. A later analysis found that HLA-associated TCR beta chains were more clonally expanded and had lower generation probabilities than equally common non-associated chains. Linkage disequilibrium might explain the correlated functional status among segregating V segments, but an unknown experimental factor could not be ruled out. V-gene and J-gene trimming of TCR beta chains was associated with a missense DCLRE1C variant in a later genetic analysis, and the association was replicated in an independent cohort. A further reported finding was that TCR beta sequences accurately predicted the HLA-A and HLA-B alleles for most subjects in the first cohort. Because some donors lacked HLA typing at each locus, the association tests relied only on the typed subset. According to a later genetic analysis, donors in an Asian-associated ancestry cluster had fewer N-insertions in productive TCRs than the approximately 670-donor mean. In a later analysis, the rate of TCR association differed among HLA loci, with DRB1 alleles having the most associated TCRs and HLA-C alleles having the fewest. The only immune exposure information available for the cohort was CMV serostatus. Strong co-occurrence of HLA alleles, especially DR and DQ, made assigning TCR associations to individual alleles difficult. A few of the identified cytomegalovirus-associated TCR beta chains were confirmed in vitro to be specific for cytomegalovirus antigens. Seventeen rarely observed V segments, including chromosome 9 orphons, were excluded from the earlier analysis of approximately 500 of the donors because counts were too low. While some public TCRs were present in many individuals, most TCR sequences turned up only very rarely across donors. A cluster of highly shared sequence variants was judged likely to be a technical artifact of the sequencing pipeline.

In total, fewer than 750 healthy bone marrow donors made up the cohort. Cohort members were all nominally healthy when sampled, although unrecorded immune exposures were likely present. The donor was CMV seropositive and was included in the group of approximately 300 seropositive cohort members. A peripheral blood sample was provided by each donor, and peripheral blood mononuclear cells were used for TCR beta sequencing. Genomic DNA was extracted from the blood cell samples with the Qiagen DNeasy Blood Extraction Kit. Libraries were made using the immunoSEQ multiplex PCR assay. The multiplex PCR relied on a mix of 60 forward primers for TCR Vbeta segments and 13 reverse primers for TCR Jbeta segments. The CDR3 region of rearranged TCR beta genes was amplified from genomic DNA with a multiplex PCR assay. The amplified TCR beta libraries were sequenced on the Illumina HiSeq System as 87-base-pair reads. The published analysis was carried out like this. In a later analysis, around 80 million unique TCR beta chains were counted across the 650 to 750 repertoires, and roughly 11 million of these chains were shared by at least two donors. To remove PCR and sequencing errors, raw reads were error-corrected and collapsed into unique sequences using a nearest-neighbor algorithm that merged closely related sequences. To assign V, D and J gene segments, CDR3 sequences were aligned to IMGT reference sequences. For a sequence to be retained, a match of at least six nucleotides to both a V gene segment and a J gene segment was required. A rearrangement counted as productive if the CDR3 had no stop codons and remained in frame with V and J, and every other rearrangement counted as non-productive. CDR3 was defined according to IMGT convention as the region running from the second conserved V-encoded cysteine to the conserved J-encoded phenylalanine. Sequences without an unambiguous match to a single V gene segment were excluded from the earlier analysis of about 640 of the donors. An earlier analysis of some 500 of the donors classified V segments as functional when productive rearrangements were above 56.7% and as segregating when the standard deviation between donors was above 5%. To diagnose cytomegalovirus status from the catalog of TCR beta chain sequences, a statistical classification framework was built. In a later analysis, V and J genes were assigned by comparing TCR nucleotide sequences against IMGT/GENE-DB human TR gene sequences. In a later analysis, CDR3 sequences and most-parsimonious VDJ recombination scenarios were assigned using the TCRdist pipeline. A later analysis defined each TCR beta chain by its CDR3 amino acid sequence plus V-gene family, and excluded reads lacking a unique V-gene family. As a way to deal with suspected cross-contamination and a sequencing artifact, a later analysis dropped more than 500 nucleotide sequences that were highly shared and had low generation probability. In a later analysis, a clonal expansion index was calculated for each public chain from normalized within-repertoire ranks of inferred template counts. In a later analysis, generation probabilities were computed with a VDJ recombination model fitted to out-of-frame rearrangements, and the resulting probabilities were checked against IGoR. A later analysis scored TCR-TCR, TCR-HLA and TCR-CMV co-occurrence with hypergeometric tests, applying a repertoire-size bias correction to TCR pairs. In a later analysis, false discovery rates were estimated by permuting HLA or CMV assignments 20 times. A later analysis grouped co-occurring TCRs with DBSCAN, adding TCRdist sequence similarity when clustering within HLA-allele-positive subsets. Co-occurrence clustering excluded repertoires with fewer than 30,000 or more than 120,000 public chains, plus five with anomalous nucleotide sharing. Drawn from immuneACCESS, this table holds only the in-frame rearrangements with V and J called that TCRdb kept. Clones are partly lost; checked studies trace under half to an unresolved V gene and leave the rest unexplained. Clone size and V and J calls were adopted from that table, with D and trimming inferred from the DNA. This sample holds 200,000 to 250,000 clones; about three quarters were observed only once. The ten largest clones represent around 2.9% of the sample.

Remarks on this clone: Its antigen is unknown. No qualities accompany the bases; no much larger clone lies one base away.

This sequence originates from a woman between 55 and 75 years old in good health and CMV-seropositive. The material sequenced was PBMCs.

At the DNA level, the sequence is TGCGCCAGCAGCTGGCTAAGCGGTAGCTCCTACAATGAGCAGTTCTTC. Its protein reads: CASSWLSGSSYNEQFF. Recombination connected TRBV5-1 to TRBJ2-1; TRBD2 is possibly the D segment (5 matching bases). In the germline V gene, CDR1 corresponds to SGHRS and CDR2 to YFSETQ. V is pared back by 3 bases and J by 0 bases, with 13 bases lying between the germline termini. The CDR3 starts with the cysteine, ends with the phenylalanine, and has 16 residues. Only CDR3 DNA remains: 48 bases, in frame from the first base.